This TCR beta chain was found in a study of shared clonotypes between healthy human individuals. Study in general: With ages of 18 to 49, the donors were two women and a few men. Study-wide points: The generation probabilities recorded for non-shared clonotypes fell below those of clonotypes shared by all four donors. Among donors, sharing of clonotypes was expected to be affected by sequencing depth.

Original handling: ImmunoSEQ output lacked quality scores and full-length reads, limiting matched filtering. Clones were read by immunoSEQ multiplex PCR, and TCRdb kept only the in-frame ones, dropping some. V, J and clone size are taken as reported in that table, and D and trimming were inferred from the DNA itself. The table includes roughly 2.6 million clones, just over 90% detected once. In the case of this clone: Antigen specificity is unknown.

CDR3 length: 13 residues. Trimming at V came to 8 bases and at J to 5 bases, leaving 7 bases not matched to a gene. Germline CDR1 reads SGHTA; CDR2 reads FQGNSA. This rearrangement joins TRBV7-2 to TRBJ2-7; TRBD1 agrees at 9 bases. The source of this sequence is a man aged 18-30 years in good health. Sequenced input: naive CD4+ T cells sorted from blood. Subset given: CD45RA+ positively selected. CDR3 protein: CASRQGGFHEQYF. In DNA form, the CDR3 reads TGTGCCAGCCGACAGGGGGGGTTCCACGAGCAGTACTTC.